The clone carrying this TCR beta chain was counted at least ten times. This sample was taken from a study of blood T cells in healthy people across ages. PCR was performed a second time for about 6 to 12 cycles using a sample-barcoded 5' primer and a J-beta primer mix. TCRdb re-analysed the 5' RACE reads in MiXCR, keeping a single row per CDR3 protein. Of around 940,000 distinct CDR3 sequences listed, approximately 50% were seen once; the top ten hold 20% to 25%. The V and J ends lost 7 bases and 0 bases respectively, with 7 bases between them. The CDR3 extends over 12 amino acids. Germline V gives CDR1 SNHLY, CDR2 FYNNEI.

What was sequenced was blood. This clonotype was sampled from a woman in her sixties in good health. The J gene is TRBJ2-7, the V gene TRBV2; D gene ambiguous. The CDR3 DNA sequence: TGTGCCAGCACGGGTGACTCCTACGAGCAGTACTTC. Translated, it gives CASTGDSYEQYF.